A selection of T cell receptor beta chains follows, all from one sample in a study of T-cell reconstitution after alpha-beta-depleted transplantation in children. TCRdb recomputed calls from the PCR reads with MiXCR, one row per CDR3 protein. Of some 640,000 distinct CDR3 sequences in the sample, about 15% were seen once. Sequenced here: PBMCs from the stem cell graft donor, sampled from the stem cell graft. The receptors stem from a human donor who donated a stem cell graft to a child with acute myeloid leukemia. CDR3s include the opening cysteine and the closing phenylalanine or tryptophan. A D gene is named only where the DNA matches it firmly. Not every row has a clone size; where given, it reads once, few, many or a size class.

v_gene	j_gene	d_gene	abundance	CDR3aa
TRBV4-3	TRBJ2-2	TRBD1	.	CASSQDAGTVNTGELFF
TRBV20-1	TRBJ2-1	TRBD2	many	CSARGLTSGLYNEQFF
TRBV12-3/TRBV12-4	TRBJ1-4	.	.	CASKPASGNEKLFF
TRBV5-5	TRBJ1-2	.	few	CASSLERGHYGYTF
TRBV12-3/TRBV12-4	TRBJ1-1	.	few	CASSLAAAGLAFF
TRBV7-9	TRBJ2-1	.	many	CASSVNEQFF
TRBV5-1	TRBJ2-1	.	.	CASTAGDSEFF
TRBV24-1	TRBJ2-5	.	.	CATSDPGLGGETQYF
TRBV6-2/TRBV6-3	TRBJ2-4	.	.	CASSSLGAKNIQYF
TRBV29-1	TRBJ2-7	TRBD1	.	CSVRDRSLEQYF
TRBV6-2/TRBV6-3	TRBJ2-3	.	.	CASSYHGTQYF
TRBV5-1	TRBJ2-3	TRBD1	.	CASSPTMRQGRRTDTQYF
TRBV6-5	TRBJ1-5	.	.	CASSYSLADNQPQHF
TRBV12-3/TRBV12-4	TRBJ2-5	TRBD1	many	CASSPQGEETQYF
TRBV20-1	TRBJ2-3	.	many	CSAGRMGSPTDTQYF
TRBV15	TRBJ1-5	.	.	CATSRERWGNQPQHF
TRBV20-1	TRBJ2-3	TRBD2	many	CSAREVQRGTDTQYF
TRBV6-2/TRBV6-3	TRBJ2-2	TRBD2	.	CASSWTSGGTGELFF
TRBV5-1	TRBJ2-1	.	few	CASSASGYEQFF
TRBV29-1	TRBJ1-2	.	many	CSVRNRRVGHTF
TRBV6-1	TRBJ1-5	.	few	CASTRNGGLSNQPQHF
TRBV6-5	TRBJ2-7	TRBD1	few	CASSYVGQGRHEQYF
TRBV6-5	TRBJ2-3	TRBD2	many	CASRRGPGRGTQYF
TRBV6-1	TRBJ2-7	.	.	CASRKGTPYEQYF
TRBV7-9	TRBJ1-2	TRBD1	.	CASSDRGQDYGYTF
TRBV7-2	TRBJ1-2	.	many	CASSLGGQGGNYGYTF
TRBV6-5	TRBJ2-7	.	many	CASSHRDISEQYF
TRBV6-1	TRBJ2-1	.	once	CATNKKKVYNEQFF
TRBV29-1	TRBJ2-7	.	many	CSVVRPKSSRDEQYF
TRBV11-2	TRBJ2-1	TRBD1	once	CATQTGENEQFF
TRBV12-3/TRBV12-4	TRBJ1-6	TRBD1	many	CASSPTGTGDSPLHF
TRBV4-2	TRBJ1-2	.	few	CASSPPPGGYTF
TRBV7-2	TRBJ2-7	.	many	CASTQTFSYEQYF
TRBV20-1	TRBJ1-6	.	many	CSARGHANDPIPLHF
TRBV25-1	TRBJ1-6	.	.	CASSDPGSSYNSPLHF